This TCR beta chain is drawn from a study of shared clonotypes between healthy human individuals. Genomic DNA (from each subset) was split evenly across several immunoSEQ plates. Sequencing was performed with immunoSEQ multiplex PCR; in TCRdb, only in-frame clones are kept and a portion is missing. There are about 1.1 million clones in the sample; 60% to 85% occur only once, and about 0.89% lies in the top ten. With V trimmed by 3 bases and J by 5 bases, 20 bases remained unmatched. CDR1 and CDR2 from the germline V gene are LNHDA and SQIVND (reference sequence). The CDR3 is 19 amino acids. This sequence was found in a man in his late teens or twenties in good health. Some clones in this sample may be carry-over from other donors' samples. This chain links TRBV19 with TRBJ1-1; 8 bases are a match to TRBD1. The sequencing input was memory CD4+ T cells from PBMCs. Specified subset: CD45RA-negative fraction. CDR3 sequence (DNA): TGTGCCAGTAGTATTAATTTTCGAAGGGGACAGGCTTTCGGAACTGAAGCTTTCTTT. This gives the protein CASSINFRRGQAFGTEAFF.